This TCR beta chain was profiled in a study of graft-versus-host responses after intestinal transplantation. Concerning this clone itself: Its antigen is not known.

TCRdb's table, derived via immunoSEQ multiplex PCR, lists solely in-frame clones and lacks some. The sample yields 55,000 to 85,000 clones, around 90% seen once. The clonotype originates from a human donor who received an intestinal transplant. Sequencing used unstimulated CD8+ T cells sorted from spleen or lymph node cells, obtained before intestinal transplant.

This chain's CDR3 is CASSFRDYSNQPQHF. The CDR3 DNA sequence: TGTGCCAGCAGTTTTCGGGATTATAGCAATCAGCCCCAGCATTTT. V and J are TRBV28 and TRBJ1-5; D gene uncertain. This CDR3 is 15 amino acids long. The V gene's germline CDR1 is MDHEN and CDR2 SYDVKM. With 3 bases removed from V and 0 bases from J, the gap between germline ends came to 9 bases.